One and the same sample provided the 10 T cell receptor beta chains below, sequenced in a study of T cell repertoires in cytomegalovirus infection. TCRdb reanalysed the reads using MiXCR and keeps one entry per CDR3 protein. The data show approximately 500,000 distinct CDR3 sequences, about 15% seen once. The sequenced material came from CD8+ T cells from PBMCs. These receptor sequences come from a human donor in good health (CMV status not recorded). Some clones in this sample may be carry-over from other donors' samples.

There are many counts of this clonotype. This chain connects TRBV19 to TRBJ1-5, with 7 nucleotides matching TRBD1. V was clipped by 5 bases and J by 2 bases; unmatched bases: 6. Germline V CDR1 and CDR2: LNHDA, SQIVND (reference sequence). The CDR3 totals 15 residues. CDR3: CASSSRTGRNQPQHF. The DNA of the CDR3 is TGTGCCAGTAGTTCCCGGACAGGCCGCAATCAGCCCCAGCATTTT.

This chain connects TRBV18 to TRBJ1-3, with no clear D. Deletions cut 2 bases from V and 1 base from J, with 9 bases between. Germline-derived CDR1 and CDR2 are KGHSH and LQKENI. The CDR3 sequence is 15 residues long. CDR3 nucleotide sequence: TGTGCCAGCTCACCAGGGAAAGTGTCTGGAAACACCATATATTTT. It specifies CASSPGKVSGNTIYF.

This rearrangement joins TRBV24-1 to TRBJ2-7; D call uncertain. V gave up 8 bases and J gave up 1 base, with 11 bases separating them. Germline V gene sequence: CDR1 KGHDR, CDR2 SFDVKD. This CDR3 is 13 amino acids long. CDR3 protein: CATMDGRSYEQYF. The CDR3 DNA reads TGTGCCACCATGGACGGCAGATCCTACGAGCAGTACTTC.

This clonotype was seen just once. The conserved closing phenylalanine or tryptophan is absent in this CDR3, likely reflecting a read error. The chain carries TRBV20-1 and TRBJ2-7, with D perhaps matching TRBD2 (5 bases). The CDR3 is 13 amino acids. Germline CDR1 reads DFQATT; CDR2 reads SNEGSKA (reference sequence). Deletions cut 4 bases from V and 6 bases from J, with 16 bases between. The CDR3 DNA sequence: TGCAGTGCTACTGGACTTTCACACGTCGAGCAGTACTTA. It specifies CSATGLSHVEQYL.

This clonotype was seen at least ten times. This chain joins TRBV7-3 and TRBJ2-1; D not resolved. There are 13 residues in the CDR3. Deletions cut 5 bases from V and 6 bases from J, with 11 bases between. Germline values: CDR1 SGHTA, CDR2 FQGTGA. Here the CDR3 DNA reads TGTGCCAGCAGCCCTGGTGTCGGCAATGAGCAGTTCTTC. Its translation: CASSPGVGNEQFF.

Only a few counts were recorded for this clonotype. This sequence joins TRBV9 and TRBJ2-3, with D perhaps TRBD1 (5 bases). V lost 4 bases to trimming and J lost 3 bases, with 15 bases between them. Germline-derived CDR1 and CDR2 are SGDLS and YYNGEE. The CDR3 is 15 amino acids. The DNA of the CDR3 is TGTGCCAGCAGCTTCAGACAGTTCTGGACAGATACGCAGTATTTT. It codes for CASSFRQFWTDTQYF.

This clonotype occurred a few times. The CDR3 loop is CASSGGTGVEQYF. DNA for the CDR3: TGTGCCAGCAGTGGAGGGACCGGGGTAGAGCAGTACTTC. J is TRBJ2-7 and V is TRBV2; D tentatively fits TRBD1 or TRBD2 (5 bases each). The V gene's germline CDR1 is SNHLY and CDR2 FYNNEI. The V end lost 4 bases, the J end lost 7 bases, and 14 bases lay between the germline ends. The CDR3 consists of 13 residues.

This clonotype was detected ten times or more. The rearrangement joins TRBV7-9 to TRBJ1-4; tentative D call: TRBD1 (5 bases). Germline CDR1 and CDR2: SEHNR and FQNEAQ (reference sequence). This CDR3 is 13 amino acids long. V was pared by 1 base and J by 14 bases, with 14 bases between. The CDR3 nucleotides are TGTGCCAGCAGCTTAGACAGCTCGGGGGACCTGTTTTTT. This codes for CASSLDSSGDLFF. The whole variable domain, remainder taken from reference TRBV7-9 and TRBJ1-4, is DTGVSQNPRHKITKRGQNVTFRCDPISEHNRLYWYRQTLGQGPEFLTYFQNEAQLEKSRLLSDRFSAERPKGSFSTLEIQRTEQGDSAMYLCASSLDSSGDLFFGSGTQLSVL.

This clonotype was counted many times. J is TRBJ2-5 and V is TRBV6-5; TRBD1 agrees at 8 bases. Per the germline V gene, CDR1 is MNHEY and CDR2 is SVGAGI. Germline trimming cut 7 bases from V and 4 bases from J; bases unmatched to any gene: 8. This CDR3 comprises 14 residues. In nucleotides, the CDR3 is TGTGCCAGCAAGAGCAGGGGGCTAGGAGAGACCCAGTACTTC. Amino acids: CASKSRGLGETQYF.

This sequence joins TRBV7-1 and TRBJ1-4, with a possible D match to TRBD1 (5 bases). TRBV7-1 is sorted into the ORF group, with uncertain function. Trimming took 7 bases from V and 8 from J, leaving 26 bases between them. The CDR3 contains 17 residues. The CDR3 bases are TGTGCCAGCAACAACCCCGGGACCGACGGGGCTTGGGAAAAACTGTTTTTT. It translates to CASNNPGTDGAWEKLFF.